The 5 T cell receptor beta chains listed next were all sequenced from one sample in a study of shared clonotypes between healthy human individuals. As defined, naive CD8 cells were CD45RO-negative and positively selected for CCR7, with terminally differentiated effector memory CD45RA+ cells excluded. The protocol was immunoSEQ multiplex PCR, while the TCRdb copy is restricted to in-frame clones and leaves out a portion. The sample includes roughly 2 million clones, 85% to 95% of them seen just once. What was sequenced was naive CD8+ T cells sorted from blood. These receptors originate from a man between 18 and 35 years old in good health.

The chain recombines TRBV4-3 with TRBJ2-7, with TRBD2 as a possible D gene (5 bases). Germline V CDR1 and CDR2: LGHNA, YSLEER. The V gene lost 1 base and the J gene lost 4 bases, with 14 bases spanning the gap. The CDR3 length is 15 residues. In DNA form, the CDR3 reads TGCGCCAGCAGCCAAGTGGCGGGCAGTTTTTACGAGCAGTACTTC. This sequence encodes CASSQVAGSFYEQYF.

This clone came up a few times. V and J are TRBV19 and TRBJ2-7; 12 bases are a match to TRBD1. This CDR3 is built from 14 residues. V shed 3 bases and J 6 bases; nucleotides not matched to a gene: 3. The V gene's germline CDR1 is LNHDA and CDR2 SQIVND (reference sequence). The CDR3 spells CASSIEGQGAEQYF. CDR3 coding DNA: TGTGCCAGTAGTATTGAGGGACAGGGGGCCGAGCAGTACTTC.

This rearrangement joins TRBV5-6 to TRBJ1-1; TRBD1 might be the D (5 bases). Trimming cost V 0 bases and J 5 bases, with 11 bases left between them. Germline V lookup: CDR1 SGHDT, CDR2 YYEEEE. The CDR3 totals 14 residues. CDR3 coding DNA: TGTGCCAGCAGCTTGGTTCAGGGAGGGACTGAAGCTTTCTTT. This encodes CASSLVQGGTEAFF.

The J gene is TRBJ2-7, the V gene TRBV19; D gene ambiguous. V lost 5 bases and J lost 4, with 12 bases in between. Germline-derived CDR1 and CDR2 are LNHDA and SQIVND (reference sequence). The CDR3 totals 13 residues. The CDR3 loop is CASSRTEYYEQYF. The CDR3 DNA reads TGTGCCAGTAGTCGGACGGAATATTACGAGCAGTACTTC. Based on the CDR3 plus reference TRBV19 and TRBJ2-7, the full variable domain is DGGITQSPKYLFRKEGQNVTLSCEQNLNHDAMYWYRQDPGQGLRLIYYSQIVNDFQKGDIAEGYSVSREKKESFPLTVTSAQKNPTAFYLCASSRTEYYEQYFGPGTRLTVT.

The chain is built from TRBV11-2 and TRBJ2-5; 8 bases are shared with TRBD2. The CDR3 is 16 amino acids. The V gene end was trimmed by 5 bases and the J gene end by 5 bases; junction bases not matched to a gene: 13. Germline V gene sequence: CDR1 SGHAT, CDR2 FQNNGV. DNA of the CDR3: TGTGCCAGCAGCCCCCCGGGACTAGAAGGAATTGAGACCCAGTACTTC. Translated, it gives CASSPPGLEGIETQYF.